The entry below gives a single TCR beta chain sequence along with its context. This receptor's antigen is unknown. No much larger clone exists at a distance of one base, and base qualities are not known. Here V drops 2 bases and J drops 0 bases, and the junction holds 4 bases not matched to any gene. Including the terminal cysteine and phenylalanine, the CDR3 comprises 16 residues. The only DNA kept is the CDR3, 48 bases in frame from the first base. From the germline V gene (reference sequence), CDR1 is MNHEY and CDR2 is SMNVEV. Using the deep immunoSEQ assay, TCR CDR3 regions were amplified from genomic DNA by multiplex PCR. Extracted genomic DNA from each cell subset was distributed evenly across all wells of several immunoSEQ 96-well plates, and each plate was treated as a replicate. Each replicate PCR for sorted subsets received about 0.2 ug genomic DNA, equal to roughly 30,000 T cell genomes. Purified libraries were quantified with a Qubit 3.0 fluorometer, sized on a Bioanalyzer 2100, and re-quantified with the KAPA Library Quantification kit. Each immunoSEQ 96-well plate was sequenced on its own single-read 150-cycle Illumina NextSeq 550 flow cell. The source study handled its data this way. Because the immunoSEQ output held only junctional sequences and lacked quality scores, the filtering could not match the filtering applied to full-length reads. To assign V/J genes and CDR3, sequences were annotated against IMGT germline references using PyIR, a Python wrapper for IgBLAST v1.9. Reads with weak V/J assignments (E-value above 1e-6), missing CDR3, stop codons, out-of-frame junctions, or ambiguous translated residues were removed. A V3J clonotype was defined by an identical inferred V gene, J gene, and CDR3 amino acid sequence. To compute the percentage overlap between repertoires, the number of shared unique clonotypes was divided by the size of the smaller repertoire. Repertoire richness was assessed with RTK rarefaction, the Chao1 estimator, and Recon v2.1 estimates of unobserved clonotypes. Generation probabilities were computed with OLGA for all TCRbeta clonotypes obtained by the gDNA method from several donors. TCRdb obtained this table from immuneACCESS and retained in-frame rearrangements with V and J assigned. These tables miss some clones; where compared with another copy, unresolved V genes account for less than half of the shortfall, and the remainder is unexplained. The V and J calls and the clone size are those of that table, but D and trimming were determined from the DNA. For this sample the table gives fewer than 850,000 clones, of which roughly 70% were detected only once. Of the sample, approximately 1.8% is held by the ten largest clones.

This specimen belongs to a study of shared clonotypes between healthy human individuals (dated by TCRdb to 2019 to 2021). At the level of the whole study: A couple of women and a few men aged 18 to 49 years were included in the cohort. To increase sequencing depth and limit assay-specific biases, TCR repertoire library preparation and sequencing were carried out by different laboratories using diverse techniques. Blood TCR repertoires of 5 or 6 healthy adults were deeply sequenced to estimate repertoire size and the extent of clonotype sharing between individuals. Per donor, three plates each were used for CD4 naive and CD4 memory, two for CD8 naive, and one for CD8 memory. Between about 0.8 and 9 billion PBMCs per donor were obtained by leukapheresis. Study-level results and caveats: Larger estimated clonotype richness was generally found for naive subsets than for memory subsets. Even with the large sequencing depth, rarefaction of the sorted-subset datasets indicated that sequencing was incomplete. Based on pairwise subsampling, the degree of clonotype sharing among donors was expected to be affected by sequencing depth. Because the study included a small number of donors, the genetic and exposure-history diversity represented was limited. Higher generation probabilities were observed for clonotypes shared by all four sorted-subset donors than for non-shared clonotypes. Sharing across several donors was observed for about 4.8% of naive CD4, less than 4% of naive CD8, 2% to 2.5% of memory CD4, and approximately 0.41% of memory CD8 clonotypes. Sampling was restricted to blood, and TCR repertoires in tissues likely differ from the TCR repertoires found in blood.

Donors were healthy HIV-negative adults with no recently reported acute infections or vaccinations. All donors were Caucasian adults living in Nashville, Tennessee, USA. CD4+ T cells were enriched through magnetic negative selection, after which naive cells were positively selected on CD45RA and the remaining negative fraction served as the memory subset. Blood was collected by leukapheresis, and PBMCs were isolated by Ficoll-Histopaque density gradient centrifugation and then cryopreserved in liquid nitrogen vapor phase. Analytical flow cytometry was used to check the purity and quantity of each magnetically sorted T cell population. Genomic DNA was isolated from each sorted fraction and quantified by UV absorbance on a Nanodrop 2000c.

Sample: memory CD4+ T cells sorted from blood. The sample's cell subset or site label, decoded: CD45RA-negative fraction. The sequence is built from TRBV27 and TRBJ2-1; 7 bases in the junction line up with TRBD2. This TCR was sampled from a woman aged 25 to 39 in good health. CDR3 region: CASSLLAVSSYNEQFF. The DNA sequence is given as TGTGCCAGCAGTTTACTAGCGGTGAGCTCCTACAATGAGCAGTTCTTC.